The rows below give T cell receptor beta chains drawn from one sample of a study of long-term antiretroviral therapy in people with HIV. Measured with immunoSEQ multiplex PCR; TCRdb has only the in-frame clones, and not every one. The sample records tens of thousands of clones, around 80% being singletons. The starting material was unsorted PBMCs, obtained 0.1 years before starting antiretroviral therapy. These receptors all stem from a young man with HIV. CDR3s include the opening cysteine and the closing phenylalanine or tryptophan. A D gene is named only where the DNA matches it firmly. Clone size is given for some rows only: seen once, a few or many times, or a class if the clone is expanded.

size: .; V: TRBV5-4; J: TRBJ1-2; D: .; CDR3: CASSFSGIPTYGYTF; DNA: TGTGCCAGCAGCTTCTCCGGGATACCCACCTATGGCTACACCTTC
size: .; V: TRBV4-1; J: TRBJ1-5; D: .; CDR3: CASSQEWVGNQPQHF; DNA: TGCGCCAGCAGCCAAGAATGGGTTGGGAATCAGCCCCAGCATTTT
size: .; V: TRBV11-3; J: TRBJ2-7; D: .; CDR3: CASSLDVAGALYEQYF; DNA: TGTGCCAGCAGCTTAGATGTTGCAGGGGCCCTCTACGAGCAGTACTTC
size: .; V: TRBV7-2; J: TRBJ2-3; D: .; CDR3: CASSRYTDTQYF; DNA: TGTGCCAGCAGCCGATATACAGATACGCAGTATTTT
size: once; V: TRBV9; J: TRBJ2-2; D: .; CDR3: CASSATNTGELFF; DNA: TGTGCCAGCAGCGCCACAAACACCGGGGAGCTGTTTTTT
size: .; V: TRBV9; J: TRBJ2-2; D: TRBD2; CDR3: CASSAQLAGGSNTGELFF; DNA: TGTGCCAGCAGCGCCCAACTAGCGGGAGGGTCTAACACCGGGGAGCTGTTTTTT
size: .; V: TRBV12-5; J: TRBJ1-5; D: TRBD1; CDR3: CASGLVVLQGDNQPQHF; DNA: TGTGCTAGTGGTTTGGTAGTGCTCCAGGGGGACAATCAGCCCCAGCATTTT
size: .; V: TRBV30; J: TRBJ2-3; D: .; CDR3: CAWSGSPQAFDTQYF; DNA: TGTGCCTGGAGTGGGAGTCCCCAGGCGTTCGATACGCAGTATTTT
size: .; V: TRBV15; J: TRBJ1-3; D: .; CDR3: CATSRPGAGNTIYF; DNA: TGTGCCACCAGCAGACCGGGGGCTGGAAACACCATATATTTT
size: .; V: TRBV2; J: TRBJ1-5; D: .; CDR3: CASSESVVGGNQPQHF; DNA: TGTGCCAGCAGTGAATCTGTGGTGGGGGGCAATCAGCCCCAGCATTTT
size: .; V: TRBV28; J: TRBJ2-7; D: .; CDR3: CASSLKGLLPSYEQYF; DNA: TGTGCCAGCAGTTTAAAGGGACTCCTGCCCTCCTACGAGCAGTACTTC
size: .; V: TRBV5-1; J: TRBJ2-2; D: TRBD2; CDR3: CASSLWGLAGVYTGELFF; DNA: TGCGCCAGCAGCTTGTGGGGACTAGCGGGGGTTTACACCGGGGAGCTGTTTTTT
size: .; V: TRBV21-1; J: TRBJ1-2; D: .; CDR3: CANHTYGYTF; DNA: TGTGCCAACCACACCTATGGCTACACCTTC
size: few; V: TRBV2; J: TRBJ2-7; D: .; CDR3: CASSRSGYEQYF; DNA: TGTGCCAGCAGTCGATCGGGCTACGAGCAGTACTTC
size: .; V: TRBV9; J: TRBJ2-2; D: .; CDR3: CASSVDFSGELFF; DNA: TGTGCCAGCAGCGTAGACTTTTCGGGGGAGCTGTTTTTT
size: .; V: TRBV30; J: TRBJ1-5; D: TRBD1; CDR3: CAWSVVGTESQPQHF; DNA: TGTGCCTGGAGTGTGGTAGGGACAGAGAGTCAGCCCCAGCATTTT
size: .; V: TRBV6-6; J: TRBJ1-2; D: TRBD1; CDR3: CASSRTGVDGYTF; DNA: TGTGCCAGCAGTCGAACAGGGGTCGACGGCTACACCTTC
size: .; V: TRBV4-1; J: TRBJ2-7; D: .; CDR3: CASSPPPRGTGAPYEQYF; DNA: TGCGCCAGCAGCCCACCCCCCAGAGGGACGGGAGCCCCCTACGAGCAGTACTTC
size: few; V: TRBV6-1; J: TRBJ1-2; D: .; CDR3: CASSDWGKFYGYTF; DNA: TGTGCCAGCAGTGATTGGGGCAAGTTCTATGGCTACACCTTC